The clone carrying this TCR beta chain was seen a single time. Its antigen is still unknown. Anyone with autoimmune disease history or systemic immunosuppression was excluded. Samples of blood were obtained at baseline, on cycle 4 day 1, and on cycle 7 day 1. This sample was included in a study of OX40 agonist ivuxolimab in advanced cancers. Study at large: A male proportion of about 84% was recorded, with mean age approximately 57 years and range about 23 to 90.

This CDR3 has 15 residues. V lost 5 bases and J lost 6; bases outside the gene matches: 7. Germline-derived CDR1 and CDR2 are MNHNS and SASEGT. Whole-study results and caveats: The specificity for antigen of the expanded peripheral T cells was not determined.

Using immunoSEQ multiplex PCR, the repertoire was profiled, and TCRdb retains in-frame clones only, with some absent. The top ten clones hold roughly 0.95% of a sample with tens of thousands of clones, 65% to 90% of them seen once. This receptor was obtained from an adult with an advanced solid tumor such as melanoma, head and neck, liver or kidney cancer. The genes are TRBV6-1 and TRBJ2-3; 11 bases map to TRBD1. This material consisted of CD4+ or CD8+ T cells sorted from blood, taken in a trial of the OX40 agonist ivuxolimab. DNA for the CDR3: TGTGCCAGCAGTCCAGGGACAGGGGGATTGGATACGCAGTATTTT. Encoded protein: CASSPGTGGLDTQYF.